This T cell receptor (beta chain) was captured by sequencing in a study of blood T cell repertoires in COVID-19. The table came from immunoSEQ multiplex PCR; TCRdb's copy has only in-frame clones and leaves some out. The repertoire consists of around 180,000 clones, with approximately 90% occurring once and the leading ten covering about a quarter. This CDR3 has 18 amino acids. CDR1 and CDR2 from the germline V gene are SGHNT and YENEEA. V was trimmed by 4 bases and J by 1 base, leaving 23 bases between them. Sequencing was performed on peripheral blood. This receptor was taken from a man aged 60-69 years with acute or convalescent COVID-19. J is TRBJ2-7 and V is TRBV11-3; tentatively, D is TRBD2 (5 bases). In DNA, the CDR3 is TGTGCCAGCAGCTCCCCGCACGGGAAGAGAATCATGTCCTACGAGCAGTACGTC. Translating it yields CASSSPHGKRIMSYEQYV.